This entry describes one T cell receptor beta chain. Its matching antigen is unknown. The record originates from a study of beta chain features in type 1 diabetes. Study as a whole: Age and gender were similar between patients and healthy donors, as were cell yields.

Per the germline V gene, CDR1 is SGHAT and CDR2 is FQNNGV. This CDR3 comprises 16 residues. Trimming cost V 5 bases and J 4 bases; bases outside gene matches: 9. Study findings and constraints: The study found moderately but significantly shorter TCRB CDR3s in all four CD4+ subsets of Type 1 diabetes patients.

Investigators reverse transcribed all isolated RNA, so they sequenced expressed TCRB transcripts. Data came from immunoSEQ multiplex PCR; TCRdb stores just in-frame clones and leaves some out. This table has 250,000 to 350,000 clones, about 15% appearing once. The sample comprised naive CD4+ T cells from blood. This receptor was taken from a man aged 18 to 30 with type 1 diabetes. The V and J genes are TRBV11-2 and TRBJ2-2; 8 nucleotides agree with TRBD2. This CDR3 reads CASSQWGLESTGELFF. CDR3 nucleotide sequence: TGTGCCAGCAGCCAATGGGGACTAGAGTCCACCGGGGAGCTGTTTTTT. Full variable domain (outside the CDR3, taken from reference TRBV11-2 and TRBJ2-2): EAGVAQSPRYKIIEKRQSVAFWCNPISGHATLYWYQQILGQGPKLLIQFQNNGVVDDSQLPKDRFSAERLKGVDSTLKIQPAKLEDSAVYLCASSQWGLESTGELFFGEGSRLTVL.